The T cell receptor beta chain described here comes from a study of shared clonotypes between healthy human individuals. Clones were read by immunoSEQ multiplex PCR, and TCRdb kept only the in-frame ones, dropping some. The table includes 2 million to 2.5 million clones, 93% detected once. The CDR3 has 15 residues. The V segment lost 5 bases and the J segment 9 bases; nucleotides outside the gene matches: 4. Germline CDR1 and CDR2: MNHNS and SASEGT. Sequencing used naive CD4+ T cells from PBMCs. The subset: CD45RA+ positively selected. The sequence was obtained from a young man in good health. Some clones in this sample may be carry-over from other donors' samples. This chain joins TRBV6-1 and TRBJ2-1, with TRBD2 matching over 16 bases. The CDR3 reads CASSKGLAGGGEQFF. CDR3 DNA: TGTGCCAGCAGTAAGGGACTAGCGGGAGGGGGTGAGCAGTTCTTC.